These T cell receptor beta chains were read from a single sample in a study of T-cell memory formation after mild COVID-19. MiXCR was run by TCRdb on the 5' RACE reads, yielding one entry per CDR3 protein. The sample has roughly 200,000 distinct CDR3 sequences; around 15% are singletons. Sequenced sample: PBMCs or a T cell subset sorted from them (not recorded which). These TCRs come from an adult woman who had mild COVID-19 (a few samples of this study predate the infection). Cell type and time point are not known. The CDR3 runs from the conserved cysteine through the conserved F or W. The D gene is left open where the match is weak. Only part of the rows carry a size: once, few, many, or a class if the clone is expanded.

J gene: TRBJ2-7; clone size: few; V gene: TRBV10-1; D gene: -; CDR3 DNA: TGCGCCAGCAGTGTTAAAGGCGGGCAGGGGAACGAGCAGTACTTC; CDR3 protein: CASSVKGGQGNEQYF
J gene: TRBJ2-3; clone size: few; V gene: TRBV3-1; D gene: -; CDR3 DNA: TGTGCCAGCAGCCTGACGGATGAGACCGGGCAGTATTTT; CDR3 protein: CASSLTDETGQYF
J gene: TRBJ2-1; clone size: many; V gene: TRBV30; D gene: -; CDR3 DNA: TGTGCCTGGAGTGCCCAAGGCAATGAGCAGTTCTTC; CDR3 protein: CAWSAQGNEQFF
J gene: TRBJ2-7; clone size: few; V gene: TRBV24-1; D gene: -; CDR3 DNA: TGTGCCACCAGTGACCCGTGGGACTCCTACGAGCAGTACTTC; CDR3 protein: CATSDPWDSYEQYF
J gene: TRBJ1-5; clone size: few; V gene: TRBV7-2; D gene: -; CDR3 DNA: TGTGCCAGCAGCCTTCCCGGGACAAGTAAAAGATTGAGCAATCAGCCCCAGCATTTT; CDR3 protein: CASSLPGTSKRLSNQPQHF
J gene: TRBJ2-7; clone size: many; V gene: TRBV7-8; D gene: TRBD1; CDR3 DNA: TGTGCCAGCAGCCCCCGACAGGGATCCTACGAGCAGTACTTC; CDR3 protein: CASSPRQGSYEQYF
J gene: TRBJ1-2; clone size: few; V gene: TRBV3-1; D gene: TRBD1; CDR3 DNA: TGTGCCAGCAGCCAGCTGGACAGGGCTTACACCTTC; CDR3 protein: CASSQLDRAYTF
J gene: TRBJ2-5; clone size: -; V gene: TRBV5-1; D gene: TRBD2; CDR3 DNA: TGCGCCAGCAGCTTGGCCAGCGGGGCCCAAGAGACCCAGTACTTC; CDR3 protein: CASSLASGAQETQYF
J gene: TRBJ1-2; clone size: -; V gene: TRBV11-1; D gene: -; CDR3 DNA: TGTGCCAGCAGCCCAACCGGGGGGTCATATGGCTACACCTTC; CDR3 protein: CASSPTGGSYGYTF
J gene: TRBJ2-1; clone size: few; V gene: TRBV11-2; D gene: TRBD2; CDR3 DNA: TGTGCCAGCAGGCACTTTAGTCTAGCGGGGCGCTCCTACAATGAGCAGTTCTTC; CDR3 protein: CASRHFSLAGRSYNEQFF
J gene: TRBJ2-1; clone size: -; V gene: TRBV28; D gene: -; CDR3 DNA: TGTGCCAGCACCCGCAGGGGGACTAGCTCCTACAATGAGCAGTTCTTC; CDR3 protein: CASTRRGTSSYNEQFF
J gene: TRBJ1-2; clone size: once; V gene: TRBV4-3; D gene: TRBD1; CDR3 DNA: TGCGCCAGCAGCCGAATGGGGGCCCAGCTGGGACAGGGATCGTTTGGCTACACCTTC; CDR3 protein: CASSRMGAQLGQGSFGYTF
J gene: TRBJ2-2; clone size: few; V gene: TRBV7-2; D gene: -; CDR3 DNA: TGTGCCAGCAGGCTCGGCAGGGGAAAGGGCGGGGAGCTGTTTTTT; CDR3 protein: CASRLGRGKGGELFF
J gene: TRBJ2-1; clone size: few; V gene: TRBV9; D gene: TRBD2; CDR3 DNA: TGTGCCAGCAGCGTATCGTGGGAGGGTTTTAGGGAGCAGTTCTTC; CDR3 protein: CASSVSWEGFREQFF
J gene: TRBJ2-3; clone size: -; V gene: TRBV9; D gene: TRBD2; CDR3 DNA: TGTGCCAGCAGCGTAGGGGGACTAGCAAGGGCAGATACGCAGTATTTT; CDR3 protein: CASSVGGLARADTQYF
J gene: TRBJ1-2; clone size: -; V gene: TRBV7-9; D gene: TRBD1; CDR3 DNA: TGTGCCAGCAGCTTGGACAGCGGACAGGCCATCTACACCTTC; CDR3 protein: CASSLDSGQAIYTF
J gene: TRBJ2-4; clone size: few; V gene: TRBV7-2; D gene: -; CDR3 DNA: TGTGCCAGCAGCGGGGGATCAGGTGGGACCGTTCAGTACTTC; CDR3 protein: CASSGGSGGTVQYF
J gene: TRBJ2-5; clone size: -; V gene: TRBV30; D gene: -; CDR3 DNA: TGTGCCTGCCTGGGGGATTTTCGAGAGACCCAGTACTTC; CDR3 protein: CACLGDFRETQYF
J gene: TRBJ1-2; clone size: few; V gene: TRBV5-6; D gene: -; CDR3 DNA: TGTGCCAGCAGCCTTCGGCGAGACGGAACGTTTGGCTACACCTTC; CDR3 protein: CASSLRRDGTFGYTF
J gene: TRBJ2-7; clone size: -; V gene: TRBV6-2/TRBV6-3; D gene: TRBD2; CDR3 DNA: TGTGCCAGCAGTACCCCAGCGGGAGCCCGCTACGAGCAGTACTTC; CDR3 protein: CASSTPAGARYEQYF